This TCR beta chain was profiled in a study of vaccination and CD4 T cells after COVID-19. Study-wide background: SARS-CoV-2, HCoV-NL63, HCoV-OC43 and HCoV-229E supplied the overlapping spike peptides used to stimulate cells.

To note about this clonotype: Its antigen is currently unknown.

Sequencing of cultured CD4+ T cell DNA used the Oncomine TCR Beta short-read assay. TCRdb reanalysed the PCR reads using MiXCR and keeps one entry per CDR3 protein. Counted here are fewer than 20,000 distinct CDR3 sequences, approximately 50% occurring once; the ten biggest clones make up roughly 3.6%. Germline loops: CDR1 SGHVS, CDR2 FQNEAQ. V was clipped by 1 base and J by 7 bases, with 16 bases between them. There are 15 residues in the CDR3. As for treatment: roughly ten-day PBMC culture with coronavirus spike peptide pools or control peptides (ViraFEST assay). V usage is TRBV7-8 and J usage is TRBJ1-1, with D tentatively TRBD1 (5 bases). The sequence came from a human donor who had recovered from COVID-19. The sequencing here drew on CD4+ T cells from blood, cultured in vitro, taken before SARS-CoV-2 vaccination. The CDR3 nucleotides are TGTGCCAGCAGCTTAGTACGCGGAGCCGGGGGTGAAGCTTTCTTT. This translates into CASSLVRGAGGEAFF.